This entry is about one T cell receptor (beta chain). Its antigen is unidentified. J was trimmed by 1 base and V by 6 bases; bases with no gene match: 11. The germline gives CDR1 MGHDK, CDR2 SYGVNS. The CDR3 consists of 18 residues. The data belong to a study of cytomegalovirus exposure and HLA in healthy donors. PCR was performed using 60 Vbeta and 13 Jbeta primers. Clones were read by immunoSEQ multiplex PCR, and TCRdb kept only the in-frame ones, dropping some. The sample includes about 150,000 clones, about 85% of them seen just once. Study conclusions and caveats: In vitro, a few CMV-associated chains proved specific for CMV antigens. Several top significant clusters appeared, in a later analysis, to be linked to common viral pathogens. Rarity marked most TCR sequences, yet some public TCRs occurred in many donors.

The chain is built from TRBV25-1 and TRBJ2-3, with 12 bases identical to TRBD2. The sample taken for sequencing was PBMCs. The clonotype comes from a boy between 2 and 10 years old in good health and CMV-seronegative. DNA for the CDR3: TGTGCCAGCAGCGAGGCGCGGACTAGCGGGATTGGCACAGATACGCAGTATTTT. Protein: CASSEARTSGIGTDTQYF. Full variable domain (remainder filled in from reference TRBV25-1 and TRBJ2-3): EADIYQTPRYLVIGTGKKITLECSQTMGHDKMYWYQQDPGMELHLIHYSYGVNSTEKGDLSSESTVSRIRTEHFPLTLESARPSHTSQYLCASSEARTSGIGTDTQYFGPGTRLTVL.